Given below is one T cell receptor (beta chain) in context. Antigen unknown. This entry belongs to a study of shared clonotypes between healthy human individuals. At the level of the study: Two women and a few men aged 18 to 49 served as donors.

Assay runs were performed at deep level. Sequenced by immunoSEQ multiplex PCR; TCRdb stores in-frame clones only, minus some. The table includes hundreds of thousands of clones, approximately 95% detected once. CD45RO-negative cells were positively selected for CCR7, leaving out terminally differentiated effector memory CD45RA+ cells. All the donors were Caucasian adults who lived in Nashville, Tennessee. Germline assignment: CDR1 KGHSH and CDR2 LQKENI. This CDR3 is built from 14 residues. Germline trimming cut 6 bases from V and 8 bases from J; bases unmatched to any gene: 11. Study-wide points: Naive CD4 clonotypes were shared across a handful of donors at roughly 5%.

This clonotype was obtained from a woman aged 25-40 years in good health. The sequencing input was naive CD8+ T cells sorted from blood. The rearrangement joins TRBV18 to TRBJ1-2; TRBD1 aligns across 8 bases. In nucleotides, the CDR3 is TGTGCCAGCTCCCCTAACCGGGACAGGCAAGGCTACACCTTC. It is translated as CASSPNRDRQGYTF.